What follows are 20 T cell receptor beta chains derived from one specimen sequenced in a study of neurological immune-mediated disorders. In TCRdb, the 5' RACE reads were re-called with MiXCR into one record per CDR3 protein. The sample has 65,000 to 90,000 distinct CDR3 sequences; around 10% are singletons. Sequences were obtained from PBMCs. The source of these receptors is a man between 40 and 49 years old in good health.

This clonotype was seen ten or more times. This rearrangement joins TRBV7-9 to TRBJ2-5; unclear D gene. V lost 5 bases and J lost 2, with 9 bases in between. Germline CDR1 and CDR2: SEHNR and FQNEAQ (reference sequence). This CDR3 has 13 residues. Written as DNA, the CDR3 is TGTGCCAGCAGCCGGACGCAACAAGAGACCCAGTACTTC. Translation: CASSRTQQETQYF. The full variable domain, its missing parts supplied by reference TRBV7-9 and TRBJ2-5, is DTGVSQNPRHKITKRGQNVTFRCDPISEHNRLYWYRQTLGQGPEFLTYFQNEAQLEKSRLLSDRFSAERPKGSFSTLEIQRTEQGDSAMYLCASSRTQQETQYFGPGTRLLVL.

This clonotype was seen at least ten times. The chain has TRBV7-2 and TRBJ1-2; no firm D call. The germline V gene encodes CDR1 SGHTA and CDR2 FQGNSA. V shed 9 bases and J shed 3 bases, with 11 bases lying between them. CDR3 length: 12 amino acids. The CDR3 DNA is TGTGCCAGGCAGGATTTGGACTATGGCTACACCTTC. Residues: CARQDLDYGYTF.

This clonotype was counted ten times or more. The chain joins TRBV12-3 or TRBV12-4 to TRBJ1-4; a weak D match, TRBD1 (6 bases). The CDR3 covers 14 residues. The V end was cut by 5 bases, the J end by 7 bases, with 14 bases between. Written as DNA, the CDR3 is TGTGCCAGCAGTCCTCTGGGGGCGGCTGAAAAACTGTTTTTT. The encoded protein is CASSPLGAAEKLFF.

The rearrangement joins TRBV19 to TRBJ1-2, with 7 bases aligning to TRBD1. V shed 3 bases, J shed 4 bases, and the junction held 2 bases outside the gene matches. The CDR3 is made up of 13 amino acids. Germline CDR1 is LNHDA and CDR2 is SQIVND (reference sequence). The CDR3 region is CASSIRTGYGYTF. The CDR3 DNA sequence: TGTGCCAGTAGTATCCGGACAGGCTATGGCTACACCTTC.

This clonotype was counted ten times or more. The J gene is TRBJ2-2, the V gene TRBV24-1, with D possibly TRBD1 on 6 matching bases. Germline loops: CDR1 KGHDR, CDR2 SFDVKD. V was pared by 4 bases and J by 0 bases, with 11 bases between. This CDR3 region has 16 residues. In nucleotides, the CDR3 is TGTGCCACCAGTGAAGCCGGGACAACGAACACCGGGGAGCTGTTTTTT. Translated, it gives CATSEAGTTNTGELFF.

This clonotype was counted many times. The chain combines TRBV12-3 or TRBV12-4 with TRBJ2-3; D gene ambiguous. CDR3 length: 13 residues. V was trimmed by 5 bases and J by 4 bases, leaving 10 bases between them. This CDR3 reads CASSARMADTQYF. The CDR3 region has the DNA TGTGCCAGCAGTGCCCGGATGGCAGATACGCAGTATTTT.

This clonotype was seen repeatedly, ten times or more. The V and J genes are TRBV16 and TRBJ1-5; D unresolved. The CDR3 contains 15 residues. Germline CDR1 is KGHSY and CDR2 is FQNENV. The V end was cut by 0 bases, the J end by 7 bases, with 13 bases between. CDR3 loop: CASSQSMETSQPQHF. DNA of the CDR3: TGTGCCAGCAGCCAATCTATGGAGACAAGCCAGCCCCAGCATTTT.

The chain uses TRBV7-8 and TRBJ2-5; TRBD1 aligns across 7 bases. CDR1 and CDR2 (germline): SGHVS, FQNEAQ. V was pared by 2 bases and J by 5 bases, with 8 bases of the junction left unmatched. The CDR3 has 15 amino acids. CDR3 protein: CASSLRTGWRETQYF. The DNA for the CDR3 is TGTGCCAGCAGCTTAAGGACAGGATGGAGGGAGACCCAGTACTTC.

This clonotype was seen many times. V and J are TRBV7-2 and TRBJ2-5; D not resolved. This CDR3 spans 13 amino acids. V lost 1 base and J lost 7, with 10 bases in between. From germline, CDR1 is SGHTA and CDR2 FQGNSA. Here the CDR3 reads CASSLERGATQYF. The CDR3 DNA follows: TGTGCCAGCAGCTTAGAGCGAGGAGCGACCCAGTACTTC.

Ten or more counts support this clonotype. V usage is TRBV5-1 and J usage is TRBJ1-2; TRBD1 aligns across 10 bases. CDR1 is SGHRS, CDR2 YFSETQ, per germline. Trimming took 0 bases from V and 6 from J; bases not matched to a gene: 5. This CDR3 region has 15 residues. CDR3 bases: TGCGCCAGCAGCTTGGGAGGACAGGGGGGTCATGGCTACACCTTC. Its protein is CASSLGGQGGHGYTF.

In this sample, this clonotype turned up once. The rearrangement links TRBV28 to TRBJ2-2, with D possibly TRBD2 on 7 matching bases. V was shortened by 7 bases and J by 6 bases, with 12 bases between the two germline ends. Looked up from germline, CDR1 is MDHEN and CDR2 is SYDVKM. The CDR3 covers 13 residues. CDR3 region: CASTIGGAGELFF. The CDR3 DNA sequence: TGTGCCAGCACCATAGGGGGGGCCGGGGAGCTGTTTTTT.

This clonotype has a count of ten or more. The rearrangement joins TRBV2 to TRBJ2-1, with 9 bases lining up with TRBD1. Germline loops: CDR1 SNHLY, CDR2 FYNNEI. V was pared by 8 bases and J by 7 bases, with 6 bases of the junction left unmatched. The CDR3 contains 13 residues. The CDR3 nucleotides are TGTGCCAGCGGCCGGGACAGGGTTAATGAGCAGTTCTTC. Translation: CASGRDRVNEQFF.

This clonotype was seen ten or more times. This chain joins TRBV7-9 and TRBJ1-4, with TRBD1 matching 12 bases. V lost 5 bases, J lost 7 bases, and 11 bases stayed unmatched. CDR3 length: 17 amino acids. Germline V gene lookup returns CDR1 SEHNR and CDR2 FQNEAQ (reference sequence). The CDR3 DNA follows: TGTGCCAGCAGCCCGGGACAGGGGGCCCCCGGGCTTGAAAAACTGTTTTTT. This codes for CASSPGQGAPGLEKLFF.

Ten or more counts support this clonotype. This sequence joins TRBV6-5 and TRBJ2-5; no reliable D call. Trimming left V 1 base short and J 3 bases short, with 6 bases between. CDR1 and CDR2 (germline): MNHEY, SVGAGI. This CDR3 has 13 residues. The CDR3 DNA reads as TGTGCCAGCAGTTACTTCTCCGAAGAGACCCAGTACTTC. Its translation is CASSYFSEETQYF.

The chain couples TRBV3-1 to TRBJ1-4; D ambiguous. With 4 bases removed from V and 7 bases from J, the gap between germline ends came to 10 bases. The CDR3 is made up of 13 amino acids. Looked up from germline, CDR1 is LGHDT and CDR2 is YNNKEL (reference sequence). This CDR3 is CASSRPRGEKLFF. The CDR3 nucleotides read TGTGCCAGCAGCCGCCCTCGGGGTGAAAAACTGTTTTTT.

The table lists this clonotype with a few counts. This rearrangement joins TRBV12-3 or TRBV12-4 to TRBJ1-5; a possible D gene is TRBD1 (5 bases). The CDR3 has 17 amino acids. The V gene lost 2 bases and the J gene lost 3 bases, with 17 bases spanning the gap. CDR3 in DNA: TGTGCCAGCAGTTTAAGCTATGGTAGCGGGACCAATCAGCCCCAGCATTTT. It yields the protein CASSLSYGSGTNQPQHF.

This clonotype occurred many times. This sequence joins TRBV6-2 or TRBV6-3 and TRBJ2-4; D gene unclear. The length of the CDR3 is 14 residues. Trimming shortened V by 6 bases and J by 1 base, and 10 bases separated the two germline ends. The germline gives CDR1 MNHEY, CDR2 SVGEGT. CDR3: CASSPSGAKNIQYF. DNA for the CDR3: TGTGCCAGCAGCCCTTCCGGGGCCAAAAACATTCAGTACTTC.

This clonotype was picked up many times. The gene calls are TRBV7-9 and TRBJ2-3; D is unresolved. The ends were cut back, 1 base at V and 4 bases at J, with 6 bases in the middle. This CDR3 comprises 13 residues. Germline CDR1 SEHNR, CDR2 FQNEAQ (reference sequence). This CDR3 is CASSLVYADTQYF. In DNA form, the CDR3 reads TGTGCCAGCAGCTTAGTCTATGCAGATACGCAGTATTTT.

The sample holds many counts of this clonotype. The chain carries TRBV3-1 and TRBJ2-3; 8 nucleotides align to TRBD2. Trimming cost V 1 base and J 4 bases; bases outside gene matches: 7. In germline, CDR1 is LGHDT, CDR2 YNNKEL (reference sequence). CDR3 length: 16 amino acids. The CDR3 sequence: CASSQGREGRADTQYF. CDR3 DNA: TGTGCCAGCAGCCAAGGACGGGAGGGCCGGGCAGATACGCAGTATTTT.

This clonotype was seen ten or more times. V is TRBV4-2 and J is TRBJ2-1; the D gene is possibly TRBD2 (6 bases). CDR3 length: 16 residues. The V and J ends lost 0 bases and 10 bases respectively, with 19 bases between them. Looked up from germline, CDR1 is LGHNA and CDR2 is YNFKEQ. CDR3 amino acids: CASSQEGGALQREQFF. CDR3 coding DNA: TGTGCCAGCAGCCAAGAAGGCGGGGCTCTCCAAAGGGAGCAGTTCTTC.